One T cell receptor (beta chain) is described in this entry. The antigen is not known. The PBMCs were sourced from fresh peripheral blood (about 10 ml). This entry comes from a study of T cells in Graves' hyperthyroidism and ophthalmopathy. Study-wide background: At initial diagnosis, before any treatment had begun, peripheral blood was obtained.

RNA transcripts provided the source from which TCR beta CDR3 regions were amplified. A first-round RT-PCR of the TCR CDR3 used the HTBI primer set. From the multiplex PCR reads, TCRdb called clonotypes with MiXCR, one entry per CDR3 protein. The sample consists of roughly 500,000 distinct CDR3 sequences, 24% of them appearing once. Findings and limits, study-wide: Through a model of 13 V-J features, ophthalmopathy was separated from stable hyperthyroidism. Clonotypes that were expanded in thyroid above 0.001 mostly appeared in blood too.

What was sequenced was blood. The TCR originated in a woman aged 25 to 39 with Graves' ophthalmopathy.

For the CDR3, the DNA is TGTGCCAGTAGTATCTCCGGGACAAGCAATCAGCCCCAGCATTTT. Its protein product is CASSISGTSNQPQHF. The chain recombines TRBV19 with TRBJ1-5; a weak D match, TRBD1 (6 bases). CDR1 LNHDA and CDR2 SQIVND come from the germline V gene (reference sequence). Trimming shortened V by 3 bases and J by 1 base, and 10 bases separated the two germline ends. This CDR3 spans 15 amino acids.